A single sample gave rise to the 23 T cell receptor beta chains below, sequenced in a study of cytotoxic CD8 clonotypes in ibrutinib-treated CLL. The table came from immunoSEQ multiplex PCR; TCRdb's copy has only in-frame clones and leaves some out. This table has approximately 70,000 clones, about 84% appearing once. The specimen was PBMCs, collected at disease progression, from a patient treated with ibrutinib. The receptors originated from a human donor with chronic lymphocytic leukemia.

The sample holds a few counts of this clone. The J gene is TRBJ2-4, the V gene TRBV27, with a weak D call TRBD1 (6 bases). Trimming cost V 2 bases and J 6 bases, with 11 bases left between them. The CDR3 has 14 residues. Germline V lookup: CDR1 MNHEY, CDR2 SMNVEV (reference sequence). The CDR3 here is CASSLTGRPNIQYF. In nucleotides, the CDR3 is TGTGCCAGCAGTTTAACAGGGCGGCCAAACATTCAGTACTTC.

The V gene is TRBV19, the J gene TRBJ1-1, with a weak D call TRBD1 (6 bases). The CDR3 sequence is 15 residues long. Trimming removed 6 bases from V and 3 bases from J, with 17 bases in between. Germline CDR1 is LNHDA and CDR2 is SQIVND (reference sequence). The CDR3 spells CASRGGRGLDTEAFF. DNA of the CDR3: TGTGCCAGTAGGGGGGGGCGCGGCTTGGACACTGAAGCTTTCTTT.

The chain joins TRBV7-8 to TRBJ1-6, with a tentative D call TRBD1 (5 bases). Germline CDR1 reads SGHVS; CDR2 reads FQNEAQ. V shed 1 base and J shed 9 bases, with 13 bases lying between them. This CDR3 region has 15 residues. The CDR3 loop reads CASSLDRSPGSPLHF. CDR3 DNA sequence: TGTGCCAGCAGCTTAGACAGGTCCCCGGGTTCACCCCTCCACTTT.

V gene TRBV27 combines with J gene TRBJ2-1, with D tentatively TRBD2 (6 bases). This CDR3 is 15 amino acids long. The ends were cut back, 6 bases at V and 0 bases at J, with 12 bases in the middle. From germline, CDR1 is MNHEY and CDR2 SMNVEV (reference sequence). The CDR3 loop is CASRPGLLSYNEQFF. In DNA, the CDR3 is TGTGCCAGCAGGCCAGGACTACTCTCCTACAATGAGCAGTTCTTC.

The genes are TRBV27 and TRBJ2-7; no reliable D call. Trimming stripped 3 bases from V and 4 bases from J, with 10 bases between. The CDR3 has 13 residues. CDR1 and CDR2 (germline): MNHEY, SMNVEV (reference sequence). The CDR3 DNA follows: TGTGCCAGCAGTTTCGGGTGGCGGTACGAGCAGTACTTC. Its protein is CASSFGWRYEQYF.

The V and J genes are TRBV10-3 and TRBJ2-1; D possibly uses TRBD1 or TRBD2 (5 bases each). CDR1 ENHRY and CDR2 SYGVKD come from the germline V gene. With 8 bases removed from V and 3 bases from J, the gap between germline ends came to 11 bases. This CDR3 contains 13 residues. The CDR3 coding sequence is TGTGCCATCGGGGGATGGAGCTACAATGAGCAGTTCTTC. Amino acid sequence: CAIGGWSYNEQFF.

The chain uses TRBV4-2 and TRBJ2-4; 12 nucleotides align to TRBD2. Per the germline V gene, CDR1 is LGHNA and CDR2 is YNFKEQ. CDR3 size: 15 residues. V was pared by 1 base and J by 7 bases, with 2 bases of the junction left unmatched. The CDR3 sequence is CASSQASGRVNIQYF. The DNA of the CDR3 is TGTGCCAGCAGCCAAGCTAGCGGGAGGGTGAACATTCAGTACTTC.

CDR3 nucleotide sequence: TGCGCCAGCAGCTTGAGTGGGATTGGGGATACGCAGTATTTT. Protein sequence: CASSLSGIGDTQYF. V gene TRBV5-1 combines with J gene TRBJ2-3; D unclear. The CDR3 loop spans 14 amino acids. Deletions cut 1 base from V and 6 bases from J, with 12 bases between. Germline CDR1 is SGHRS and CDR2 is YFSETQ.

The chain carries TRBV10-3 and TRBJ2-2; 12 bases fit TRBD2. The CDR3 totals 19 residues. Losses at the gene ends were 8 bases for V and 2 bases for J; bases not matched to a gene: 15. Germline CDR1 and CDR2: ENHRY and SYGVKD. The CDR3, as DNA: TGTGCCATCGAGGCGGCCCAAGGACTAGCGGGAAAAAACACCGGGGAGCTGTTTTTT. Translation gives CAIEAAQGLAGKNTGELFF.

The chain uses TRBV28 and TRBJ2-4; D may correspond to TRBD1 or TRBD2 (6 bases each). Germline V gene data show CDR1 as MDHEN and CDR2 as SYDVKM. V was clipped by 6 bases and J by 12 bases, with 24 bases between them. The CDR3 has 15 residues. The CDR3 region is CASSLGGRPSRGQYF. CDR3 nucleotides: TGTGCCAGCAGCTTAGGGGGGCGGCCCTCGAGAGGTCAGTACTTC.

This sequence joins TRBV10-1 and TRBJ2-2; TRBD2 aligns across 8 bases. V was pared by 2 bases and J by 7 bases, with 6 bases of the junction left unmatched. The CDR3 runs to 15 residues. Looked up from germline, CDR1 is WNHNN and CDR2 is SYGVQD (reference sequence). The CDR3 region has the DNA TGCGCCAGCAGTGAGGCCGGGAGGGCCGGCGGGGAGCTGTTTTTT. Translating it yields CASSEAGRAGGELFF.

The CDR3 sequence: CASSPTGTGKNIQYF. DNA for the CDR3: TGTGCCAGCTCACCCACGGGGACGGGAAAAAACATTCAGTACTTC. The chain is built from TRBV18 and TRBJ2-4; D may be TRBD1 or TRBD2 (5 bases each). Germline V gene lookup returns CDR1 KGHSH and CDR2 LQKENI. The CDR3 consists of 15 residues. Trimming pared 3 bases from V and 4 bases from J, leaving 13 bases between.

V is TRBV19 and J is TRBJ1-5; tentatively, D is TRBD1 (5 bases). Germline CDR1 and CDR2: LNHDA and SQIVND (reference sequence). Trimming shortened V by 3 bases and J by 6 bases, and 12 bases separated the two germline ends. The length of the CDR3 is 14 residues. CDR3 residues: CASSISGIGQPQHF. The CDR3 bases are TGTGCCAGTAGTATCTCAGGGATAGGTCAGCCCCAGCATTTT.

A single count supports this clone. The rearrangement joins TRBV12-5 to TRBJ2-2, with 11 bases matching TRBD1. V lost 5 bases to trimming and J lost 7 bases; unmatched junction nucleotides: 6. The germline V gene encodes CDR1 LGHNT and CDR2 FRNRAP. The CDR3 spans 15 residues. The CDR3 DNA reads TGTGCTAGTGGTCGCGGACAGGGGGCAGGCGGGGAGCTGTTTTTT. It translates to CASGRGQGAGGELFF.

This rearrangement joins TRBV7-9 to TRBJ1-1; tentative D call: TRBD1 (5 bases). Trimming shortened V by 7 bases and J by 0 bases, and 12 bases separated the two germline ends. This CDR3 region has 14 residues. Germline CDR1 is SEHNR and CDR2 is FQNEAQ (reference sequence). The CDR3 sequence: CASIQGYLNTEAFF. The DNA of the CDR3 is TGTGCCAGCATTCAGGGCTACCTGAACACTGAAGCTTTCTTT.

The CDR3 spells CASRAGSYEQYF. The CDR3 DNA sequence: TGTGCCAGCAGGGCGGGGTCTTACGAGCAGTACTTC. The gene calls are TRBV11-2 and TRBJ2-7; D may be TRBD2 (6 bases). The V end was cut by 6 bases, the J end by 4 bases, with 10 bases between. There are 12 residues in the CDR3. Per germline, CDR1 SGHAT and CDR2 FQNNGV.

V gene TRBV5-1 combines with J gene TRBJ1-2; 11 bases fit TRBD1. CDR3 size: 15 residues. Germline CDR1 SGHRS, CDR2 YFSETQ. V was pared by 4 bases and J by 5 bases, with 7 bases of the junction left unmatched. CDR3 loop: CASSPSGQGVYGYTF. The CDR3 bases are TGCGCCAGCAGCCCCTCGGGACAGGGGGTGTATGGCTACACCTTC.

This chain joins TRBV19 and TRBJ2-4; 9 bases match TRBD2. This CDR3 spans 16 amino acids. Germline V gene data show CDR1 as LNHDA and CDR2 as SQIVND (reference sequence). Trimming at V came to 5 bases and at J to 2 bases, leaving 7 bases not matched to a gene. CDR3 DNA: TGTGCCAGTAGTCGCAGCGGGGGGTCGACCAAAAACATTCAGTACTTC. It yields the protein CASSRSGGSTKNIQYF. The full variable domain, with the rest looked up from reference TRBV19 and TRBJ2-4, is DGGITQSPKYLFRKEGQNVTLSCEQNLNHDAMYWYRQDPGQGLRLIYYSQIVNDFQKGDIAEGYSVSREKKESFPLTVTSAQKNPTAFYLCASSRSGGSTKNIQYFGAGTRLSVL.

The chain couples TRBV2 to TRBJ2-6, with D hard to call. The CDR3 is 14 residues long. V dropped 5 bases and J dropped 1 base, with 6 bases sitting between them. Germline loops: CDR1 SNHLY, CDR2 FYNNEI. The DNA for the CDR3 is TGTGCCAGCAGTAGAGAATCTGGGGCCAACGTCCTGACTTTC. Its translation is CASSRESGANVLTF. Complete variable domain (other parts from reference TRBV2 and TRBJ2-6): EPEVTQTPSHQVTQMGQEVILRCVPISNHLYFYWYRQILGQKVEFLVSFYNNEISEKSEIFDDQFSVERPDGSNFTLKIRSTKLEDSAMYFCASSRESGANVLTFGAGSRLTVL.

The genes are TRBV5-6 and TRBJ2-2, with unresolved D. CDR3 length equals 16 residues. Germline lookup yields CDR1 SGHDT and CDR2 YYEEEE. The V end lost 0 bases, the J end lost 3 bases, and 12 bases lay between the germline ends. CDR3 bases: TGTGCCAGCAGCTTGGGCGGCGGTGGTGACACCGGGGAGCTGTTTTTT. This gives the protein CASSLGGGGDTGELFF.

The genes are TRBV30 and TRBJ2-2; maybe TRBD1 (5 bases). There are 16 residues in the CDR3. Deletions cut 0 bases from V and 0 bases from J, with 11 bases between. CDR1 is GTSNPN, CDR2 SVGIG, per germline (reference sequence). The CDR3 here is CAWSVLGRANTGELFF. The DNA for the CDR3 is TGTGCCTGGAGTGTACTTGGCAGGGCGAACACCGGGGAGCTGTTTTTT.

DNA of the CDR3: TGTGCCAGCAGTCCAGGACTAGCTGTTTGGGAGCTGTTTTTT. It specifies CASSPGLAVWELFF. This chain uses TRBV27 with TRBJ2-2; 8 nucleotides line up with TRBD2. After removal of 5 bases from V and 9 bases from J, the junction contained 8 bases not matched to a gene. CDR3 length: 14 amino acids. Germline V gene lookup returns CDR1 MNHEY and CDR2 SMNVEV (reference sequence).

CDR3 in amino acids: CASNRKTGELFF. The CDR3 coding sequence is TGTGCCAGCAATAGAAAGACCGGGGAGCTGTTTTTT. V usage is TRBV21-1 and J usage is TRBJ2-2; whether TRBD2, the table's D call, matches the DNA was not checked. TRBV21-1 is flagged as a pseudogene. CDR3 length: 12 residues.